This TCR beta chain came from a study of PD-1 blockade in classical Hodgkin lymphoma. Study results and caveats: The baseline diversity of complete responders showed similarity to that of newly diagnosed patients. Nivolumab initiated under 1 year post-ASCT led to patient exclusion. When set against healthy donors, newly diagnosed patients were reported to show lower baseline TCR diversity.

The germline gives CDR1 LNHDA, CDR2 SQIVND (reference sequence). This CDR3 is 13 amino acids long. V gave up 5 bases and J gave up 4 bases, with 11 bases separating them. About this clone: Its target is not known.

Every patient relapsed after autologous stem cell transplantation, and brentuximab vedotin exposure varied. The table came from immunoSEQ multiplex PCR; TCRdb's copy has only in-frame clones and leaves some out. This sample has roughly 140,000 clones; under 85% occur once, and the top ten carry about 9.3%. Sequences were derived from peripheral blood mononuclear cells (PBMCs), sampled before the second cycle of nivolumab. This clonotype originated in a human donor with classical Hodgkin lymphoma. The chain is built from TRBV19 and TRBJ1-2; D call uncertain. CDR3 region: CASSPSRSYGYTF. The CDR3 DNA reads as TGTGCCAGTAGTCCCTCCCGGAGCTATGGCTACACCTTC. The full variable domain, with the rest looked up from reference TRBV19 and TRBJ1-2, is DGGITQSPKYLFRKEGQNVTLSCEQNLNHDAMYWYRQDPGQGLRLIYYSQIVNDFQKGDIAEGYSVSREKKESFPLTVTSAQKNPTAFYLCASSPSRSYGYTFGSGTRLTVV.